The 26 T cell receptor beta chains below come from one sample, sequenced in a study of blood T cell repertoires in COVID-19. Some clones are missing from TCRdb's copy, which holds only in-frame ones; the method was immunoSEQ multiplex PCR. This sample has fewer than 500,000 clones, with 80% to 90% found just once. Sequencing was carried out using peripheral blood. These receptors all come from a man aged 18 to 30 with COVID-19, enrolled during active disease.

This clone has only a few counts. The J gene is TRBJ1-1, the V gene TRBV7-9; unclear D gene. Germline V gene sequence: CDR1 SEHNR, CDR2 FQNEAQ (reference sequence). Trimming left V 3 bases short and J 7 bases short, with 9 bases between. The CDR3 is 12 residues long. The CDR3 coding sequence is TGTGCCAGCAGCTTCGGGAGCCTTGAAGCTTTCTTT. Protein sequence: CASSFGSLEAFF.

CDR3 in amino acids: CSVESAGRAYEQYF. The DNA of the CDR3 is TGCAGCGTTGAAAGCGCGGGAAGGGCCTACGAGCAGTACTTC. This chain links TRBV29-1 with TRBJ2-7, with a tentative D call TRBD2 (6 bases). Deletions cut 2 bases from V and 2 bases from J, with 13 bases between. CDR3 size: 14 residues. Per the germline V gene, CDR1 is SQVTM and CDR2 is ANQGSEA.

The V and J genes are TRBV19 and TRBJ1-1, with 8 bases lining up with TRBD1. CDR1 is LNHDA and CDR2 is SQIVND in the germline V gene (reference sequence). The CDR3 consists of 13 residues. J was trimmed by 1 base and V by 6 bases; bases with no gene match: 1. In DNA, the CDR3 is TGTGCCAGTAGGGGGACAGGGAACACTGAAGCTTTCTTT. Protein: CASRGTGNTEAFF.

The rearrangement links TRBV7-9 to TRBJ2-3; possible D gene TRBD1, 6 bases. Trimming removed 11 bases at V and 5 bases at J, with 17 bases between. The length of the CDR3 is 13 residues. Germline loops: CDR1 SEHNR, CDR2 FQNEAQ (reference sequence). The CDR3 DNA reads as TGTGCCGCCAATCGACAGGATGAAGATACGCAGTATTTT. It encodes CAANRQDEDTQYF. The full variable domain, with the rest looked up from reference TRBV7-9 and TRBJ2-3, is DTGVSQNPRHKITKRGQNVTFRCDPISEHNRLYWYRQTLGQGPEFLTYFQNEAQLEKSRLLSDRFSAERPKGSFSTLEIQRTEQGDSAMYLCAANRQDEDTQYFGPGTRLTVL.

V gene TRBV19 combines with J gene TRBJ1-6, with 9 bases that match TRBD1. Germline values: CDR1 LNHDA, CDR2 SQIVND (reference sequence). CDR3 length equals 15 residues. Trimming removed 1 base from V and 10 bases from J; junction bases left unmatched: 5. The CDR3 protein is CASSIAGQGGSPLHF. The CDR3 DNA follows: TGTGCCAGTAGTATAGCGGGACAGGGTGGATCACCCCTCCACTTT.

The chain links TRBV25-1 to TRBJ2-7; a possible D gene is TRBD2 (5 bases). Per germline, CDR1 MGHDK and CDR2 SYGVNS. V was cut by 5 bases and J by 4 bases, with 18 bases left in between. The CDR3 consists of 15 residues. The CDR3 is CASSSWERPPYEQYF. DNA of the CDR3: TGTGCCAGCAGTTCATGGGAGCGACCACCGTACGAGCAGTACTTC.

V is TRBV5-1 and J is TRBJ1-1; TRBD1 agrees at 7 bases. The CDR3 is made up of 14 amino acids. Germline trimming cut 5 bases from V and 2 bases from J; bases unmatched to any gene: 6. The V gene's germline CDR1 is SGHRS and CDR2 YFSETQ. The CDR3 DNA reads TGCGCCAGCAGGGGGACAGTTGCTAACACTGAAGCTTTCTTT. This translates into CASRGTVANTEAFF.

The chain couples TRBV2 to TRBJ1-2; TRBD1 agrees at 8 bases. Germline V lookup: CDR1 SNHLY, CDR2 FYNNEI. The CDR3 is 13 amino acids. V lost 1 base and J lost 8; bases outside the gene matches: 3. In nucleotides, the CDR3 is TGTGCCAGCAGTGAAGTCAGGGGGCCCGGCTACACCTTC. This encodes CASSEVRGPGYTF.

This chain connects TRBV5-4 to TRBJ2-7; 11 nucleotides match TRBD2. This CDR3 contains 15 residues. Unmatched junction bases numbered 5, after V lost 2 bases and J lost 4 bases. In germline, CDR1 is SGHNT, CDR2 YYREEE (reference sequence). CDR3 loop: CASSLASGGWYEQYF. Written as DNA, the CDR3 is TGTGCCAGCAGCTTAGCTAGCGGGGGGTGGTACGAGCAGTACTTC.

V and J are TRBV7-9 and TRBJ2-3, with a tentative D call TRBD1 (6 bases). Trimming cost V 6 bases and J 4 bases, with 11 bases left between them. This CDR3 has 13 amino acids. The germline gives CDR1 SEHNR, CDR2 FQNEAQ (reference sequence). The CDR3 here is CASRTQGPDTQYF. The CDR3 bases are TGTGCCAGCAGAACCCAGGGGCCAGATACGCAGTATTTT. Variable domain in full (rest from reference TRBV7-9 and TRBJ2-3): DTGVSQNPRHKITKRGQNVTFRCDPISEHNRLYWYRQTLGQGPEFLTYFQNEAQLEKSRLLSDRFSAERPKGSFSTLEIQRTEQGDSAMYLCASRTQGPDTQYFGPGTRLTVL.

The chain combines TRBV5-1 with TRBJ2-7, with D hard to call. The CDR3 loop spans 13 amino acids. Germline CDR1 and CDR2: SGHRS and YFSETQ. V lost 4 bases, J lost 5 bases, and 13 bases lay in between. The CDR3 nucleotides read TGCGCCAGCAGCCAGAATCAGGCCAACGAGCAGTACTTC. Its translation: CASSQNQANEQYF.

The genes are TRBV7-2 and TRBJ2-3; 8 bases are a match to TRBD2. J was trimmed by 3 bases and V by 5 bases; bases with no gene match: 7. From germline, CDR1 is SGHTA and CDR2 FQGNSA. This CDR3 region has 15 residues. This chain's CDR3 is CASSMLAGHTDTQYF. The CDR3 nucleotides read TGTGCCAGCAGCATGCTAGCGGGCCATACAGATACGCAGTATTTT.

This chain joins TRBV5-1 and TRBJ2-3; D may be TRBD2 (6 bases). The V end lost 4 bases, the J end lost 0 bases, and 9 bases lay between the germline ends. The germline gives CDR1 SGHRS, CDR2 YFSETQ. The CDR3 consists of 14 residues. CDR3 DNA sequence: TGCGCCAGCAGCGTGGGACTCAGCACAGATACGCAGTATTTT. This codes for CASSVGLSTDTQYF.

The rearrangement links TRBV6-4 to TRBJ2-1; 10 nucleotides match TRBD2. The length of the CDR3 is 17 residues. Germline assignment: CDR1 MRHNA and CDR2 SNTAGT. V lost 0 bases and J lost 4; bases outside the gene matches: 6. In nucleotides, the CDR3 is TGTGCCAGCAGTGACTCGACGAGCGGGGGGGATTACAATGAGCAGTTCTTC. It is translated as CASSDSTSGGDYNEQFF.

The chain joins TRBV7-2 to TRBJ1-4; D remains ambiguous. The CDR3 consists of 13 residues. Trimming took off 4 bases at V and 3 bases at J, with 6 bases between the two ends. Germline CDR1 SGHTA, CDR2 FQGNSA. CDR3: CASSSQSNEKLFF. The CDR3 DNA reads TGTGCCAGCAGCTCACAGTCTAATGAAAAACTGTTTTTT.

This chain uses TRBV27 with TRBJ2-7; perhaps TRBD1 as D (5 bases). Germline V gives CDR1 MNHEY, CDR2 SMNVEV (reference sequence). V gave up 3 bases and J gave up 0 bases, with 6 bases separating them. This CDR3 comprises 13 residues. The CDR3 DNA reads TGTGCCAGCAGTTTGACAGTCTCCTACGAGCAGTACTTC. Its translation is CASSLTVSYEQYF.

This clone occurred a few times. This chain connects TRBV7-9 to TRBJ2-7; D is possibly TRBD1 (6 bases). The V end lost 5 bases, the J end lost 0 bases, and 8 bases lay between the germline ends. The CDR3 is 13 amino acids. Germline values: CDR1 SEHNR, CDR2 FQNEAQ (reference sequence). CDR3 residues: CASSPGDSYEQYF. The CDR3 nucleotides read TGTGCCAGCAGCCCAGGGGACTCCTACGAGCAGTACTTC.

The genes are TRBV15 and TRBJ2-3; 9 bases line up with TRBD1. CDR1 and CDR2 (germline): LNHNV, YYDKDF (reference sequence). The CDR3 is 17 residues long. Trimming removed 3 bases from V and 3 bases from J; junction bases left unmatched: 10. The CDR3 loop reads CATSSFPGQGITDTQYF. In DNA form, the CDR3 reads TGTGCCACCAGCAGCTTTCCGGGACAGGGTATTACAGATACGCAGTATTTT.

The DNA of the CDR3 is TGTGCCAGCAGCCCGCGCCCGGGACAGGGCTACGAGCAGTACTTC. Translated, it gives CASSPRPGQGYEQYF. This chain joins TRBV7-2 and TRBJ2-7, with 9 bases aligning to TRBD1. CDR1 is SGHTA, CDR2 FQGNSA, per germline. V dropped 5 bases and J dropped 3; count of bases not matched to a gene: 8. The CDR3 length is 15 residues.

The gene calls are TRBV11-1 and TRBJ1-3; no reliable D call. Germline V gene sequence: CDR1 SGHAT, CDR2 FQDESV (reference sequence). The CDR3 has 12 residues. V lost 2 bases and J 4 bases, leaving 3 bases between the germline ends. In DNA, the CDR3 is TGTGCCAGCAGCTTACTCGGAAACACCATATATTTT. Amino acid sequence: CASSLLGNTIYF.

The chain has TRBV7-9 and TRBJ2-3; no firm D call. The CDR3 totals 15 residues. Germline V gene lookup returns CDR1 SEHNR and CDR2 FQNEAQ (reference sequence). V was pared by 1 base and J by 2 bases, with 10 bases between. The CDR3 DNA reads TGTGCCAGCAGCTTAGTACTATCCTTCACAGATACGCAGTATTTT. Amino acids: CASSLVLSFTDTQYF.

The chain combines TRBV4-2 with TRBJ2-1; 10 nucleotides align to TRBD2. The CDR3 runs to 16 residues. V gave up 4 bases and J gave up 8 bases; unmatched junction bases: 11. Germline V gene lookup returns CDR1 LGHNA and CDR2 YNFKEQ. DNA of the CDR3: TGTGCCAGCAGCCTCGCCCCAGCGGGGGGGCAGGATGAGCAGTTCTTC. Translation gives CASSLAPAGGQDEQFF.

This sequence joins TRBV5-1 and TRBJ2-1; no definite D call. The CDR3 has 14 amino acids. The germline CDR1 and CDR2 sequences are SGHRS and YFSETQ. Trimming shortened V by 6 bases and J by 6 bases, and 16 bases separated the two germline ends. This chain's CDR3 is CASTPGWSTNEQFF. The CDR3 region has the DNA TGCGCCAGCACCCCGGGTTGGAGTACCAATGAGCAGTTCTTC. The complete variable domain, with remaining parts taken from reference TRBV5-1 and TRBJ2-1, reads KAGVTQTPRYLIKTRGQQVTLSCSPISGHRSVSWYQQTPGQGLQFLFEYFSETQRNKGNFPGRFSGRQFSNSRSEMNVSTLELGDSALYLCASTPGWSTNEQFFGPGTRLTVL.

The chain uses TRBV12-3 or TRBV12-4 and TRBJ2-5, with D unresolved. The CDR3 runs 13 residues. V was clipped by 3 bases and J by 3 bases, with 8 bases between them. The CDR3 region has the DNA TGTGCCAGCAGTTTGATGGCGGAAGAGACCCAGTACTTC. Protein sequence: CASSLMAEETQYF.

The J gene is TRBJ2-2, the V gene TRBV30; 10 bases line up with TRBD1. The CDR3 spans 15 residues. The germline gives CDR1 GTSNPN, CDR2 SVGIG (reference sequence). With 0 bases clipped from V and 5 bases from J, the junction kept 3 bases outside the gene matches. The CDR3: CAWSVGTGDTGELFF. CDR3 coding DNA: TGTGCCTGGAGTGTTGGGACAGGGGATACCGGGGAGCTGTTTTTT.

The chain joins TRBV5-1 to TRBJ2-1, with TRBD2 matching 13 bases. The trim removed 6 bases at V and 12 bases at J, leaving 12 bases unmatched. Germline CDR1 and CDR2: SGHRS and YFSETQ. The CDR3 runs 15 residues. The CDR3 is CASNPGGLAGAGQFF. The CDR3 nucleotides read TGCGCCAGCAACCCCGGAGGACTAGCGGGAGCGGGGCAGTTCTTC.